The clone carrying this T cell receptor (beta chain) is medium-sized by share. As processed by the authors: Nucleated cell counts were estimated from reference gene primer amplification. TCRdb's table, derived via immunoSEQ multiplex PCR, lists solely in-frame clones and lacks some. The DNA gave D and trimming, while V, J and clone size come from that table. The table has under 300,000 clones, around four fifths seen once. The germline CDR1 and CDR2 sequences are SGHVS and FNYEAQ. Trimming cost V 2 bases and J 0 bases, with 11 bases left between them. The CDR3 extends over 17 amino acids. The sample comes from a study of blood T cell repertoires in COVID-19. Study-level background: Some COVID-19 samples were acute and others convalescent; all came from the United States, Italy and Spain. T cells, B-cell-depleted T cells, or PBMCs provided the cDNA or gDNA that served as material.

The TCR comes from a man in his 60s who had recovered from COVID-19. J is TRBJ1-6 and V is TRBV7-6, with D unclear. The sample taken for sequencing was peripheral blood. CDR3 region: CASSLREKSSYNSPLHF. DNA of the CDR3: TGTGCCAGCAGCTTAAGAGAGAAGAGCTCCTATAATTCACCCCTCCACTTT.